This section outlines one TCR beta chain sequence together with its context. The data stem from a study of blood T cell repertoires in COVID-19. Sequenced by immunoSEQ multiplex PCR; TCRdb stores in-frame clones only, minus some. Of some 120,000 clones in the sample, approximately 80% are singletons; the top ten hold 1.9%. Germline V gives CDR1 SEHNR, CDR2 FQNEAQ (reference sequence). There are 14 residues in the CDR3. Trimming took off 5 bases at V and 4 bases at J, with 15 bases between the two ends. Sequenced sample: peripheral blood. The clonotype was recovered from a man in his 70s with acute or convalescent COVID-19. J is TRBJ2-7 and V is TRBV7-9; TRBD1 might be the D (5 bases). The CDR3 DNA reads as TGTGCCAGCAGCCCAGCCTTGGGGCTTTACGAGCAGTACTTC. This gives the protein CASSPALGLYEQYF.